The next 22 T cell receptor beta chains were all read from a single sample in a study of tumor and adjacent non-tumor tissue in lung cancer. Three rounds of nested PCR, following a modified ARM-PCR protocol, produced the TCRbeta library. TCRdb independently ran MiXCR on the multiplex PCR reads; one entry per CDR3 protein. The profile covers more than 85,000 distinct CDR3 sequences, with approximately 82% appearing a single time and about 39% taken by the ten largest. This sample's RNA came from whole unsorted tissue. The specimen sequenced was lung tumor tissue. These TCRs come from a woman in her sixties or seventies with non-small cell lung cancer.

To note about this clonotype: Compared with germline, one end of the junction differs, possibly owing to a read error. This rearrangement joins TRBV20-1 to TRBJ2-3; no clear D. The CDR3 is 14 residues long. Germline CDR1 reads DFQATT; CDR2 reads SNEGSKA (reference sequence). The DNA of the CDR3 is TGCAGTGCTACATCCCCTTGGGATATAGATGCGCAGTATTTT. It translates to CSATSPWDIDAQYF.

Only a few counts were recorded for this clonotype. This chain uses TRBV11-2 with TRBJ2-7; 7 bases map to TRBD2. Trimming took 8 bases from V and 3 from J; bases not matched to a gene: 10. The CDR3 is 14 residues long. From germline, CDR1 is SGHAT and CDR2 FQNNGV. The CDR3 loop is CASYGTIGSYEQYF. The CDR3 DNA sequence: TGTGCCAGCTACGGGACTATCGGGAGCTACGAGCAGTACTTC.

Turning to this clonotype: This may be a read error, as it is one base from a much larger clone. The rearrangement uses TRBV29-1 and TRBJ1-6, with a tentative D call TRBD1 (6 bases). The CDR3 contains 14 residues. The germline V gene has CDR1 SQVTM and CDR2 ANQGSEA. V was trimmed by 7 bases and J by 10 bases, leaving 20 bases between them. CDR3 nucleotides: TGCAGCGCCCAAGCCGACAGGAGCGGATCACCCCTCCACTTT. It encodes CSAQADRSGSPLHF. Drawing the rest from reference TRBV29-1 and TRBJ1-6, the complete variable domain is SAVISQKPSRDICQRGTSLTIQCQVDSQVTMMFWYRQQPGQSLTLIATANQGSEATYESGFVIDKFPISRPNLTFSTLTVSNMSPEDSSIYLCSAQADRSGSPLHFGNGTRLTVT.

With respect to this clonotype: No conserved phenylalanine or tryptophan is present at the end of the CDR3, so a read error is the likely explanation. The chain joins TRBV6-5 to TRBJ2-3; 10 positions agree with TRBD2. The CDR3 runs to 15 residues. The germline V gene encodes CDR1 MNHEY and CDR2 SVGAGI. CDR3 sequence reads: CASSYRASGGYTQYS. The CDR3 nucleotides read TGTGCCAGCAGTTACCGGGCTAGCGGGGGATATACTCAGTATTCT.

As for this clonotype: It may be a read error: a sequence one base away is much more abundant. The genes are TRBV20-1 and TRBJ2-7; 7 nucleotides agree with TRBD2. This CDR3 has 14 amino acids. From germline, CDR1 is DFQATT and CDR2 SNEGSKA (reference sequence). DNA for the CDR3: TGCAATGCTAGCGGCGGGCAGGGTGTAGACGAGCAGTACTTC. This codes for CNASGGQGVDEQYF.

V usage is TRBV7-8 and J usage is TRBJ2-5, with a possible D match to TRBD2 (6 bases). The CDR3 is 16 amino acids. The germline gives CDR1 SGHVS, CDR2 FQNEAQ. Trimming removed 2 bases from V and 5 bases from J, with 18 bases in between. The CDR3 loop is CASSLMGGNRTETQYF. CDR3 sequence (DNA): TGTGCCAGCAGCTTAATGGGCGGGAATAGAACGGAGACCCAGTACTTC.

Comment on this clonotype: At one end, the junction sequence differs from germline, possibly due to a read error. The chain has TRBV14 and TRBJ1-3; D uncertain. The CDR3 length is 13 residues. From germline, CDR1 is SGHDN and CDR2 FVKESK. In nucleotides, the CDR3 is TGTACCAGCAGCCAAGGATCTGGAAACACCATATATTTT. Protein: CTSSQGSGNTIYF. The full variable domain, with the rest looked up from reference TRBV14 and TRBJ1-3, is EAGVTQFPSHSVIEKGQTVTLRCDPISGHDNLYWYRRVMGKEIKFLLHFVKESKQDESGMPNNRFLAERTGGTYSTLKVQPAELEDSGVYFCTSSQGSGNTIYFGEGSWLTVV.

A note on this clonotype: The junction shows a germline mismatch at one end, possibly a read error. CDR3 protein: CAAQGEYNSPLYF. The CDR3 DNA reads TGTGCCGCTCAGGGGGAATATAATTCACCCCTCTACTTT. The chain uses TRBV30 and TRBJ1-6; 7 nucleotides line up with TRBD1. Germline assignment: CDR1 GTSNPN and CDR2 SVGIG (reference sequence). The CDR3 contains 13 residues. Drawing the rest from reference TRBV30 and TRBJ1-6, the complete variable domain is SQTIHQWPATLVQPVGSPLSLECTVEGTSNPNLYWYRQAAGRGLQLLFYSVGIGQISSEVPQNLSASRPQDRQFILSSKKLLLSDSGFYLCAAQGEYNSPLYFGNGTRLTVT.

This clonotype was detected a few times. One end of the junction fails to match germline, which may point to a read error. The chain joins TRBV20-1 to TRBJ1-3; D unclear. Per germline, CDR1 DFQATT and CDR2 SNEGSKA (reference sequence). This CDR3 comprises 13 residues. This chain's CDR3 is CNARVGTGNTIYF. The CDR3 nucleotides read TGCAATGCTAGAGTGGGCACGGGAAACACCATATATTTT.

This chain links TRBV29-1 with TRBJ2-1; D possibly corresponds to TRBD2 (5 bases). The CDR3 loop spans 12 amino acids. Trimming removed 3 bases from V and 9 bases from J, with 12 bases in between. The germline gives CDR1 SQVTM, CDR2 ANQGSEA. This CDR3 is CSVDKRAGEQFF. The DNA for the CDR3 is TGCAGCGTTGACAAGAGGGCGGGTGAGCAGTTCTTC.

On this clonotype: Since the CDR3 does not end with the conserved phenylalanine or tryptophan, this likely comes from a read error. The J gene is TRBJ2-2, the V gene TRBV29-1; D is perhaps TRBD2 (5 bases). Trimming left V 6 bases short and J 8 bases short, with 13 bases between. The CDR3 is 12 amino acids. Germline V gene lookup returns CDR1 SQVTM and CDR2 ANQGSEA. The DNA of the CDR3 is TGCAGCGTAAGACTACCCGGGGGGGAGCTGTTTCTT. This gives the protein CSVRLPGGELFL.

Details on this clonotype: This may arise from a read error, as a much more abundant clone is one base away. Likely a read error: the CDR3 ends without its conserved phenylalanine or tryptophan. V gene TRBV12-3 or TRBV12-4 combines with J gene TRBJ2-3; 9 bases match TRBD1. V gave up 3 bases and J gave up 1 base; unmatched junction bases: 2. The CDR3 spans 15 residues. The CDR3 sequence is CASSFGDRGTDTQYI. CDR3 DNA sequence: TGTGCCAGCAGTTTTGGGGACAGGGGCACAGATACGCAGTATATT.

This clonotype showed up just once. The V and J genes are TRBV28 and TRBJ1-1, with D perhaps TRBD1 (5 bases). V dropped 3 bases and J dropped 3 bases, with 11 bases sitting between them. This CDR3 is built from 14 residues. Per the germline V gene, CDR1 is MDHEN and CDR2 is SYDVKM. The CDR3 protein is CASSLRGLDTEAFF. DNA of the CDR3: TGTGCCAGCAGTTTGAGGGGTCTGGACACTGAAGCTTTCTTT.

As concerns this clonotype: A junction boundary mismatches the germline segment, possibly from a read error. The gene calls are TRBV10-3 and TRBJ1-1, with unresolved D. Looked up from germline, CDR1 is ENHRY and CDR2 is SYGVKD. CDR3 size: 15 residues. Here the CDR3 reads CAISAEDRVYTGAFF. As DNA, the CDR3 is TGTGCCATCAGTGCAGAAGATAGGGTATACACTGGAGCTTTCTTT.

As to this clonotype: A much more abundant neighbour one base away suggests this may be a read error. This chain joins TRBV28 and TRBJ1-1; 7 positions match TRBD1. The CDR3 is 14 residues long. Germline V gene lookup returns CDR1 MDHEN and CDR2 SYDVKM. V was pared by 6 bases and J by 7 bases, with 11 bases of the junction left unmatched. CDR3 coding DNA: TGTGCCAGCAGGGAGGACAGGACTTACAATGAAGCTTTCTTT. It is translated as CASREDRTYNEAFF.

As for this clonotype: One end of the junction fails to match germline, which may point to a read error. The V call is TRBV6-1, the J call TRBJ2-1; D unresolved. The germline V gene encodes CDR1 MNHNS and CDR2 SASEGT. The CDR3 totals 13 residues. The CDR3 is CASIFAGSNERFF. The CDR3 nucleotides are TGTGCCAGCATTTTTGCTGGGTCCAATGAGCGGTTCTTC.

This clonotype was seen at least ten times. The CDR3 DNA reads as TGCAGCGTTGATCCGGGACAGGGTACTGAAGCTTTCTTT. Translating gives CSVDPGQGTEAFF. V is TRBV29-1 and J is TRBJ1-1, with 9 bases aligning to TRBD1. The CDR3 loop spans 13 amino acids. Germline CDR1 SQVTM, CDR2 ANQGSEA. V dropped 3 bases and J dropped 5; count of bases not matched to a gene: 4. Drawing the rest from reference TRBV29-1 and TRBJ1-1, the complete variable domain is SAVISQKPSRDICQRGTSLTIQCQVDSQVTMMFWYRQQPGQSLTLIATANQGSEATYESGFVIDKFPISRPNLTFSTLTVSNMSPEDSSIYLCSVDPGQGTEAFFGQGTRLTVV.

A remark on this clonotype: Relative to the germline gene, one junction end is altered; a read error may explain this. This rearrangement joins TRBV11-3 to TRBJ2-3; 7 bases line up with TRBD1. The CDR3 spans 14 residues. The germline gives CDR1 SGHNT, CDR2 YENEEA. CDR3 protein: CVSSVLRGTDTQYF. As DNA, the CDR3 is TGTGTCAGCAGCGTTCTCAGGGGGACAGATACGCAGTATTTT.

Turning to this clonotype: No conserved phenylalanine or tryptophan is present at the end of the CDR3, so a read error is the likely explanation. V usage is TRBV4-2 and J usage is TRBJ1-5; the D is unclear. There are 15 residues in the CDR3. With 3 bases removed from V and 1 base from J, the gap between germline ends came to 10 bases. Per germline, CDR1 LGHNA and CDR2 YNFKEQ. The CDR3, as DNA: TGTGCCAGCAGCCATAATAAAGAAAGCAATCAGCCCCAGCATTTG. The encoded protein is CASSHNKESNQPQHL.

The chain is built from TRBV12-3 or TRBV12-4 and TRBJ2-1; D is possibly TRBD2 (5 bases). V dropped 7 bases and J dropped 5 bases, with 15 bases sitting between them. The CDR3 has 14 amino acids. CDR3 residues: CASTPSRGDNEQFF. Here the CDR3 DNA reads TGTGCCAGCACCCCTTCTCGGGGAGACAATGAGCAGTTCTTC.

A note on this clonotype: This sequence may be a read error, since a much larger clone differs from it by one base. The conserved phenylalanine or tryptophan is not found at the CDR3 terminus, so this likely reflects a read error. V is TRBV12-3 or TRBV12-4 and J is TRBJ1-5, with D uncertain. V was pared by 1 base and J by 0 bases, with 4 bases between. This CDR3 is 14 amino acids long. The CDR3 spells CASSLENSNQPQHS. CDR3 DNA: TGTGCCAGCAGTTTAGAGAATAGCAATCAGCCCCAGCATTCT.

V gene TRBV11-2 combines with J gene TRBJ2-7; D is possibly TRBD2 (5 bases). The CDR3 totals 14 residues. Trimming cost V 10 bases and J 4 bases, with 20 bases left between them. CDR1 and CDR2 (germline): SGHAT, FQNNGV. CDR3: CANSCDCGGYEQYF. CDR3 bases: TGTGCCAACAGTTGCGACTGCGGAGGATACGAGCAGTACTTC.